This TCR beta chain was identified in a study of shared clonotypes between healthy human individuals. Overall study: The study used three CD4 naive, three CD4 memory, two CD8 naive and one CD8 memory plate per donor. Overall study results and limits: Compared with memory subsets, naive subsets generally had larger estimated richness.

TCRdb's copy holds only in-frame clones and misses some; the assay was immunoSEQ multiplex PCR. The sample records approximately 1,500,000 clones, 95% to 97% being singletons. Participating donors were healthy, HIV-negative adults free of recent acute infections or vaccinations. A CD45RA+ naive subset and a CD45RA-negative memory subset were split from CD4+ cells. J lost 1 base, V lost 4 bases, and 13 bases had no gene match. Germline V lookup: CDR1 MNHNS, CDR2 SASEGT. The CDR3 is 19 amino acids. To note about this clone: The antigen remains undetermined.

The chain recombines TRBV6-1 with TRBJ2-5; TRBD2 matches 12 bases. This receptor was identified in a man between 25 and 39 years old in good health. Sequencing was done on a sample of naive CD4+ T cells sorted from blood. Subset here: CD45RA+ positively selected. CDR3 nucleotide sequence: TGTGCCAGCAGTGCCCTTGTTTCTAGCGGGAGGGCCCTCCAAGAGACCCAGTACTTC. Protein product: CASSALVSSGRALQETQYF.